This T cell receptor (beta chain) was recorded in a study of cytomegalovirus exposure and HLA in healthy donors. PCR used 60 Vbeta primers and 13 Jbeta primers. As processed by the authors: Approximately 11 million shared chains were among the 60 million to 80 million unique TCR beta chains that a later analysis counted. The table came from immunoSEQ multiplex PCR; TCRdb's copy has only in-frame clones and leaves some out. The DNA was the basis for D and trimming; V, J and clone size are from that table. There are fewer than 110,000 clones in the sample; around 75% occur only once, and 10% lies in the top ten. In germline, CDR1 is MNHNY, CDR2 SVGAGI (reference sequence). The CDR3 is 15 amino acids. Germline trimming cut 6 bases from V and 7 bases from J; bases unmatched to any gene: 5.

The receptor comes from a man aged 50 to 60 in good health and CMV-seronegative. Material for sequencing was PBMCs. The chain is built from TRBV6-6 and TRBJ1-6; TRBD1 agrees at 11 bases. This CDR3 is CASREGQGENSPLHF. CDR3 nucleotide sequence: TGTGCCAGCAGAGAGGGACAGGGGGAGAATTCACCCCTCCACTTT.